The 9 T cell receptor beta chains reported below all come from one sample, sequenced in a study of naive and memory T cell subsets. The library had UMIs added by 3' ligation of an oligonucleotide to TCR cDNA. Amplification of ligated cDNA took four PCR rounds with SP2 and nested alpha and beta constant primers. TCRdb reanalysed the 5' RACE reads using MiXCR and keeps one entry per CDR3 protein. The sample has tens of thousands of distinct CDR3 sequences, roughly 7% seen once; the top ten hold 8.5% to 10%. All receptors derive from a male donor in good health.

There are a few counts of this clonotype. The chain employs TRBV11-2 and TRBJ1-6; D uncertain. Per germline, CDR1 SGHAT and CDR2 FQNNGV. Trimming took off 1 base at V and 5 bases at J, with 6 bases between the two ends. The CDR3 runs to 14 residues. Here the CDR3 reads CASSLGVNNSPLHF. In DNA form, the CDR3 reads TGTGCCAGCAGCTTAGGCGTCAATAATTCACCCCTCCACTTT.

This clonotype came up a few times. The V gene is TRBV27, the J gene TRBJ2-2; D is possibly TRBD1 (5 bases). The V gene lost 3 bases and the J gene lost 5 bases, with 13 bases spanning the gap. The CDR3 is made up of 15 amino acids. The germline V gene encodes CDR1 MNHEY and CDR2 SMNVEV (reference sequence). The CDR3 here is CASSFVGVPTGELFF. DNA for the CDR3: TGTGCCAGCAGTTTTGTAGGGGTTCCGACCGGGGAGCTGTTTTTT.

This clonotype was counted only a few times. The chain joins TRBV7-9 to TRBJ1-1; D uncertain. This CDR3 spans 17 amino acids. V lost 5 bases and J lost 0, with 19 bases in between. Germline CDR1 and CDR2: SEHNR and FQNEAQ (reference sequence). CDR3 residues: CASSLKPSHIMNTEAFF. In nucleotides, the CDR3 is TGTGCCAGCAGCCTCAAGCCTTCTCATATAATGAACACTGAAGCTTTCTTT.

V and J are TRBV29-1 and TRBJ2-5; the D gene is possibly TRBD2 (7 bases). Germline loops: CDR1 SQVTM, CDR2 ANQGSEA. The CDR3 runs 17 residues. The V end was cut by 5 bases, the J end by 4 bases, with 26 bases between. CDR3 coding DNA: TGCAGCGTTAGTGGTGGGGCGGGGGCCATGGCTGGAGAGACCCAGTACTTC. This sequence encodes CSVSGGAGAMAGETQYF.

This clonotype was detected many times. The chain links TRBV20-1 to TRBJ1-6, with a weak D call TRBD1 (6 bases). CDR1 and CDR2 from the germline V gene are DFQATT and SNEGSKA (reference sequence). This CDR3 is 13 amino acids long. Trimming removed 3 bases from V and 7 bases from J, with 10 bases in between. CDR3 protein: CSARGAGNSPLHF. The CDR3 DNA sequence: TGCAGTGCTAGGGGGGCGGGGAATTCACCCCTCCACTTT.

This clonotype was recorded many times. The rearrangement links TRBV24-1 to TRBJ2-3; D unclear. CDR1 and CDR2 from the germline V gene are KGHDR and SFDVKD. V lost 5 bases and J 6 bases, leaving 5 bases between the germline ends. The CDR3 length is 11 residues. The CDR3 is CATSASDTQYF. In DNA, the CDR3 is TGTGCCACCAGTGCTTCGGATACGCAGTATTTT.

This clonotype was counted between two and nine times. The chain carries TRBV5-1 and TRBJ2-3, with 8 bases matching TRBD1. The length of the CDR3 is 16 residues. Per the germline V gene, CDR1 is SGHRS and CDR2 is YFSETQ. Trimming at V came to 0 bases and at J to 3 bases, leaving 6 bases not matched to a gene. The CDR3 DNA follows: TGCGCCAGCAGCTTGGCGGACAGGGCTGGGACAGATACGCAGTATTTT. Translating gives CASSLADRAGTDTQYF.

This clonotype was observed at least ten times. The V gene is TRBV20-1, the J gene TRBJ2-4; D not resolved. Trimming removed 5 bases at V and 1 base at J, with 18 bases between. Per germline, CDR1 DFQATT and CDR2 SNEGSKA (reference sequence). The CDR3 length is 16 residues. The CDR3 reads CSAPPGHARAKNIQYF. The CDR3 DNA reads as TGCAGTGCTCCTCCAGGTCATGCCCGCGCCAAAAACATTCAGTACTTC.

This clonotype was recorded a few times. The chain employs TRBV5-1 and TRBJ2-1; possible D gene TRBD1, 5 bases. This CDR3 spans 13 amino acids. Germline V lookup: CDR1 SGHRS, CDR2 YFSETQ. The V end lost 0 bases, the J end lost 4 bases, and 5 bases lay between the germline ends. In nucleotides, the CDR3 is TGCGCCAGCAGCTTGGGACAGTACAATGAGCAGTTCTTC. It codes for CASSLGQYNEQFF.